The clone carrying this T cell receptor (beta chain) was observed a handful of times. The record originates from a study of blood T cells in healthy people across ages. V lost 5 bases to trimming and J lost 2 bases; unmatched junction nucleotides: 3. The CDR3 is 14 residues long. CDR1 is DFQATT and CDR2 is SNEGSKA in the germline V gene (reference sequence). The use of a sample-barcoded 5' primer and a J-beta primer mix characterized a second PCR of about 7 to 12 cycles. TCRdb ran MiXCR on the 5' RACE reads and lists one entry per CDR3 protein. The data hold 650,000 or so distinct CDR3 sequences, with approximately 52% observed a single time.

This chain links TRBV20-1 with TRBJ2-2, with TRBD1 matching 9 bases. The sequence was obtained from a woman of 80 years or more in good health. The sequenced sample consisted of blood. The CDR3 region is CSALDRGNTGELFF. The CDR3 DNA sequence: TGCAGTGCTTTGGACAGGGGCAACACCGGGGAGCTGTTTTTT.